The 17 T cell receptor beta chains below come from one sample, sequenced in a study of T cells in Graves' hyperthyroidism and ophthalmopathy. RNA transcripts gave rise to amplified TCR beta CDR3 regions. An initial round of RT-PCR targeting the TCR CDR3 relied on the HTBI primer set. TCRdb re-called the multiplex PCR reads with MiXCR, one entry per CDR3 protein. The table lists about 300,000 distinct CDR3 sequences, roughly 19% of them singletons. The sequenced material came from blood. The source of these receptors is a man aged 45-65 years with Graves' ophthalmopathy.

In regard to this clonotype: A much larger clonotype is one base distant, so this may be a read error. The chain couples TRBV7-9 to TRBJ2-2; D remains unclear. CDR3 length: 16 amino acids. Germline V gene data show CDR1 as SEHNR and CDR2 as FQNEAQ (reference sequence). The CDR3 DNA reads TGTGCCAGCAACTTATCAGGACCCACGAACACCGGGGAGCTGTTTTTT. Translating gives CASNLSGPTNTGELFF.

This clonotype showed up just a few times. This rearrangement joins TRBV29-1 to TRBJ2-2; the D gene is possibly TRBD1 (6 bases). The CDR3 has 13 residues. The V end lost 5 bases, the J end lost 0 bases, and 7 bases lay between the germline ends. Per germline, CDR1 SQVTM and CDR2 ANQGSEA. In DNA form, the CDR3 reads TGCAGCGTTCGACAGGCGAACACCGGGGAGCTGTTTTTT. It is translated as CSVRQANTGELFF.

This clonotype has at least ten counts. The CDR3 protein is CASSDGTSGNEQYF. The CDR3 region has the DNA TGTGCCAGCTCCGACGGGACTAGCGGGAACGAGCAGTACTTC. The chain combines TRBV18 with TRBJ2-7; 13 nucleotides agree with TRBD2. The V and J ends lost 6 bases and 5 bases, in that order; junction bases with no gene match: 4. The CDR3 runs to 14 residues. Germline CDR1 reads KGHSH; CDR2 reads LQKENI.

This clonotype has ten or more counts. The chain links TRBV20-1 to TRBJ2-1, with TRBD2 matching over 7 bases. This CDR3 spans 17 amino acids. With V trimmed by 5 bases and J by 5 bases, 18 bases remained unmatched. Per germline, CDR1 DFQATT and CDR2 SNEGSKA (reference sequence). CDR3 sequence: CSASFRGGGRPHNEQFF. The CDR3 nucleotides read TGCAGTGCTTCTTTTAGGGGTGGCGGGAGACCCCACAATGAGCAGTTCTTC.

CDR3 nucleotides: TGTGCCAGCAGTTTAACAATATTGGGTGGCTACACCTTC. It codes for CASSLTILGGYTF. The rearrangement uses TRBV6-5 and TRBJ1-2; no firm D call. The germline CDR1 and CDR2 sequences are MNHEY and SVGAGI. The CDR3 contains 13 residues. V was cut by 4 bases and J by 7 bases, with 13 bases left in between.

This clonotype was detected ten times or more. The chain has TRBV11-2 and TRBJ2-2; 12 nucleotides align to TRBD2. This CDR3 is built from 18 residues. Germline V gene lookup returns CDR1 SGHAT and CDR2 FQNNGV. The junction had 8 bases not matched to a gene; V was cut back by 5 bases and J by 1 base. CDR3 DNA sequence: TGTGCCAGCAGCCGACTAGCGGGAGCGTTCGGGAACACCGGGGAGCTGTTTTTT. The encoded protein is CASSRLAGAFGNTGELFF.

This clonotype was seen only a few times. The chain employs TRBV6-1 and TRBJ2-7; TRBD2 agrees at 12 bases. This CDR3 has 15 amino acids. Trimming removed 6 bases from V and 2 bases from J; junction bases left unmatched: 5. The V gene's germline CDR1 is MNHNS and CDR2 SASEGT. CDR3 residues: CASRRGLAGAYEQYF. The CDR3 bases are TGTGCCAGCAGAAGGGGACTAGCGGGCGCCTACGAGCAGTACTTC.

This chain links TRBV19 with TRBJ1-5; a weak D match, TRBD1 (6 bases). The CDR3 spans 14 residues. Trimming shortened V by 4 bases and J by 5 bases, and 12 bases separated the two germline ends. Germline lookup yields CDR1 LNHDA and CDR2 SQIVND (reference sequence). As DNA, the CDR3 is TGTGCCAGTAGTACGACAGGTAGAGATCAGCCCCAGCATTTT. This gives the protein CASSTTGRDQPQHF.

This clonotype has a handful of counts. The CDR3 sequence: CASNPGGAYSGNTIYF. CDR3 in DNA: TGTGCCAGCAACCCCGGGGGGGCTTACTCTGGAAACACCATATATTTT. The chain has TRBV28 and TRBJ1-3; tentatively, D is TRBD1 (6 bases). Germline V gene data show CDR1 as MDHEN and CDR2 as SYDVKM. The CDR3 covers 16 residues. V was trimmed by 7 bases and J by 0 bases, leaving 16 bases between them.

The chain links TRBV10-3 to TRBJ1-5; TRBD1 is a possible D gene (5 bases). Trimming pared 4 bases from V and 5 bases from J, leaving 9 bases between. The CDR3 extends over 13 amino acids. Germline CDR1 and CDR2: ENHRY and SYGVKD. CDR3 DNA sequence: TGTGCCATCAGTGGGGGGGGTCATCAGCCCCAGCATTTT. Amino acids: CAISGGGHQPQHF.

This rearrangement joins TRBV20-1 to TRBJ2-5; no clear D gene. V dropped 5 bases and J dropped 5 bases, with 9 bases sitting between them. CDR3 length equals 11 residues. Germline V gene sequence: CDR1 DFQATT, CDR2 SNEGSKA (reference sequence). The CDR3 DNA reads as TGCAGTGCTGTGGTTGTGGAGACCCAGTACTTC. Translating gives CSAVVVETQYF.

The chain employs TRBV6-9 and TRBJ1-2; D gene ambiguous. The CDR3 consists of 15 residues. Trimming took 3 bases from V and 5 from J, leaving 16 bases between them. Germline loops: CDR1 MNHGY, CDR2 SVAAGI. CDR3 residues: CASSYAGGKHYGYTF. The CDR3, as DNA: TGTGCCAGCAGTTACGCAGGCGGGAAGCATTATGGCTACACCTTC.

This clonotype was observed at least ten times. The rearrangement uses TRBV11-2 and TRBJ1-1; 7 bases line up with TRBD1. This CDR3 has 13 residues. Trimming took 3 bases from V and 3 from J; bases not matched to a gene: 1. CDR1 and CDR2 (germline): SGHAT, FQNNGV. CDR3 amino acids: CASSFGTDTEAFF. For the CDR3, the DNA is TGTGCCAGCAGCTTCGGGACAGACACTGAAGCTTTCTTT.

This clonotype was seen repeatedly, ten times or more. V is TRBV24-1 and J is TRBJ1-2, with D perhaps TRBD1 (6 bases). Germline CDR1 and CDR2: KGHDR and SFDVKD. V gave up 2 bases and J gave up 6 bases, with 18 bases separating them. There are 16 residues in the CDR3. The CDR3 DNA is TGTGCCACCAGTGATTCGACCATGGGCAGACAGGATGGCTACACCTTC. Its translation is CATSDSTMGRQDGYTF.

The chain recombines TRBV10-3 with TRBJ2-7; D is possibly TRBD2 (6 bases). Looked up from germline, CDR1 is ENHRY and CDR2 is SYGVKD. V was trimmed by 8 bases and J by 2 bases, leaving 13 bases between them. This CDR3 spans 13 amino acids. CDR3 protein: CAIAPGGAYEQYF. CDR3 sequence (DNA): TGTGCCATCGCGCCCGGGGGAGCCTACGAGCAGTACTTC.

J is TRBJ2-7 and V is TRBV15, with TRBD1 matching 8 bases. The CDR3 is 14 residues long. Germline V lookup: CDR1 LNHNV, CDR2 YYDKDF (reference sequence). Unmatched junction bases numbered 3, after V lost 1 base and J lost 4 bases. For the CDR3, the DNA is TGTGCCACCAGCAGAGTGGGACAGGCTTACGAGCAGTACTTC. Translated, it gives CATSRVGQAYEQYF.

This clonotype was seen more than once but under ten times. This sequence joins TRBV6-1 and TRBJ1-3; 7 positions agree with TRBD1. Germline V gene lookup returns CDR1 MNHNS and CDR2 SASEGT. The CDR3 spans 14 residues. Unmatched junction bases numbered 7, after V lost 7 bases and J lost 4 bases. CDR3 residues: CASTSTGSGNTIYF. CDR3 nucleotide sequence: TGTGCCAGCACCTCGACAGGGTCGGGAAACACCATATATTTT.